These 29 T cell receptor beta chains share one sample of origin, sequenced in a study of T cell repertoires in cytomegalovirus infection. One entry per CDR3 protein, called by TCRdb with MiXCR from the reads. The table records 150,000 to 200,000 distinct CDR3 sequences, around 14% of them present only once. Sequencing used PBMCs. The receptors stem from a human donor in good health (CMV status not recorded). Some clones in this sample may be carry-over from other donors' samples.

CDR3 in DNA: TGCAGTCCCTTATCCGAGGGCACTGAAGCTTTCTTT. It encodes CSPLSEGTEAFF. J is TRBJ1-1 and V is TRBV20-1; the D is unclear. The germline V gene has CDR1 DFQATT and CDR2 SNEGSKA (reference sequence). V was cut by 8 bases and J by 4 bases, with 14 bases left in between. The CDR3 length is 12 residues.

This clonotype turned up a few times. The V and J genes are TRBV19 and TRBJ2-1; D call uncertain. Germline-derived CDR1 and CDR2 are LNHDA and SQIVND (reference sequence). Trimming cost V 3 bases and J 4 bases, with 13 bases left between them. The CDR3 length is 15 residues. The CDR3 region has the DNA TGTGCCAGTAGTATCGAGGTCTTGGGGTACAATGAGCAGTTCTTC. Its protein product is CASSIEVLGYNEQFF.

This clonotype was seen a handful of times. V gene TRBV7-9 combines with J gene TRBJ2-2; D call uncertain. This CDR3 contains 16 residues. Germline CDR1 and CDR2: SEHNR and FQNEAQ (reference sequence). Trimming removed 7 bases from V and 1 base from J, with 16 bases in between. The CDR3 region is CASTPGRTGNTGELFF. CDR3 coding DNA: TGTGCCAGCACCCCCGGCAGGACGGGGAACACCGGGGAGCTGTTTTTT.

The rearrangement links TRBV28 to TRBJ1-1; D unclear. The germline V and J ends were trimmed by 7 bases and 6 bases, with 21 bases remaining between them. Germline CDR1 MDHEN, CDR2 SYDVKM. This CDR3 region has 15 residues. CDR3 DNA sequence: TGTGCCAGCACCCCTAACCGGTGGAGGGTTGCTGAAGCTTTCTTT. Amino acids: CASTPNRWRVAEAFF.

This clonotype has only a few counts. The V and J genes are TRBV11-2 and TRBJ2-1; perhaps TRBD2 as D (5 bases). The CDR3 totals 11 residues. Germline V CDR1 and CDR2: SGHAT, FQNNGV. The ends were cut back, 4 bases at V and 15 bases at J, with 13 bases in the middle. The CDR3 spells CASSWIGRGFF. CDR3 in DNA: TGTGCCAGCAGCTGGATCGGCCGGGGGTTCTTC.

This clonotype occurred many times. The chain recombines TRBV6-2 or TRBV6-3 with TRBJ2-5; 7 nucleotides align to TRBD2. The CDR3 contains 18 residues. Germline lookup yields CDR1 MNHEY and CDR2 SVGEGT. V trimming: 2 bases; J trimming: 4 bases; junction bases outside the gene matches: 16. The CDR3 spells CASSYRRGNQDASETQYF. The CDR3 DNA sequence: TGTGCCAGCAGTTACAGGCGGGGGAATCAAGACGCTTCAGAGACCCAGTACTTC.

This clonotype was counted between two and nine times. The CDR3 here is CASSAGRQLNPGETQYF. For the CDR3, the DNA is TGCGCCAGCAGCGCGGGGAGGCAGCTCAACCCGGGGGAGACCCAGTACTTC. The chain couples TRBV5-1 to TRBJ2-5; weak D call: TRBD2 (6 bases). V gave up 4 bases and J gave up 5 bases, with 24 bases separating them. This CDR3 has 17 amino acids. Germline CDR1 SGHRS, CDR2 YFSETQ.

V is TRBV5-1 and J is TRBJ2-2; 7 positions match TRBD2. The germline CDR1 and CDR2 sequences are SGHRS and YFSETQ. This CDR3 is built from 14 residues. Unmatched junction bases numbered 8, after V lost 7 bases and J lost 5 bases. This chain's CDR3 is CASLPAGGTGELFF. The CDR3 nucleotides are TGCGCCAGCCTCCCCGCCGGGGGGACCGGGGAGCTGTTTTTT.

This clonotype was detected only once. This could be a read error, since a much larger clone is one nucleotide away. The chain is built from TRBV19 and TRBJ1-5; tentative D call: TRBD1 (5 bases). Germline values: CDR1 LNHDA, CDR2 SQIVND (reference sequence). This CDR3 spans 17 amino acids. The CDR3 spells CVSTPTGGGDSNQPQHF. CDR3 sequence (DNA): TGTGTCAGTACCCCTACCGGCGGGGGAGATAGCAATCAGCCCCAGCATTTT.

With regard to this clonotype: At one end, the junction sequence differs from germline, possibly due to a read error. The rearrangement joins TRBV28 to TRBJ1-1; D possibly corresponds to TRBD1 (5 bases). CDR1 is MDHEN, CDR2 SYDVKM, per germline. CDR3 length: 12 amino acids. CDR3 coding DNA: TGTGCCAGCAGCTTATACCGGGGGGTTGCTTTCTTT. Translating it yields CASSLYRGVAFF.

This clonotype was seen a few times. J is TRBJ1-6 and V is TRBV5-1; 7 bases map to TRBD1. V lost 0 bases to trimming and J lost 8 bases; unmatched junction nucleotides: 5. Germline CDR1 is SGHRS and CDR2 is YFSETQ. The CDR3 is 15 residues long. The CDR3 is CASSLEAGGHSPLHF. For the CDR3, the DNA is TGCGCCAGCAGCTTGGAGGCAGGGGGTCATTCACCCCTCCACTTT.

This clonotype was counted many times. The J gene is TRBJ1-1, the V gene TRBV28; 8 bases are shared with TRBD1. CDR1 is MDHEN, CDR2 SYDVKM, per germline. V was clipped by 6 bases and J by 3 bases; unmatched bases: 9. This CDR3 region has 15 residues. CDR3 sequence (DNA): TGTGCCAGCAGGCTTCGGGACAGGTCCGACACTGAAGCTTTCTTT. This encodes CASRLRDRSDTEAFF. The whole variable domain, filled in from reference TRBV28 and TRBJ1-1, reads DVKVTQSSRYLVKRTGEKVFLECVQDMDHENMFWYRQDPGLGLRLIYFSYDVKMKEKGDIPEGYSVSREKKERFSLILESASTNQTSMYLCASRLRDRSDTEAFFGQGTRLTVV.

The genes are TRBV4-2 and TRBJ2-1; unclear D gene. V lost 2 bases to trimming and J lost 0 bases, with 11 bases between them. The CDR3 length is 16 residues. Germline lookup yields CDR1 LGHNA and CDR2 YNFKEQ. CDR3 protein: CASSQKAASSYNEQFF. The CDR3 nucleotides are TGTGCCAGCAGCCAAAAGGCGGCCAGCTCCTACAATGAGCAGTTCTTC.

Ten or more counts support this clonotype. The chain has TRBV28 and TRBJ2-1, with TRBD1 matching 7 bases. CDR1 and CDR2 (germline): MDHEN, SYDVKM. There are 15 residues in the CDR3. V was clipped by 5 bases and J by 3 bases; unmatched bases: 7. The DNA of the CDR3 is TGTGCCAGCAGTACCTGGACAGGCCGCTACAATGAGCAGTTCTTC. As protein: CASSTWTGRYNEQFF. The entire variable domain, with the rest obtained from reference TRBV28 and TRBJ2-1, is as follows: DVKVTQSSRYLVKRTGEKVFLECVQDMDHENMFWYRQDPGLGLRLIYFSYDVKMKEKGDIPEGYSVSREKKERFSLILESASTNQTSMYLCASSTWTGRYNEQFFGPGTRLTVL.

Regarding this clonotype: A junction boundary mismatches the germline segment, possibly from a read error. The chain couples TRBV5-5 to TRBJ1-3, with 10 bases lining up with TRBD1. CDR3 length: 14 amino acids. The germline CDR1 and CDR2 sequences are SGHKS and YYEKEE (reference sequence). CDR3 sequence: CASRPRTGGNTIYF. The CDR3 nucleotides read TGTGCCAGCAGACCCCGGACAGGGGGAAATACCATATATTTT.

This clonotype was counted ten times or more. The chain couples TRBV7-9 to TRBJ2-5; maybe TRBD1 (5 bases). Germline V lookup: CDR1 SEHNR, CDR2 FQNEAQ (reference sequence). The length of the CDR3 is 15 residues. Trimming took 5 bases from V and 0 from J, leaving 13 bases between them. For the CDR3, the DNA is TGTGCCAGCAGCCCACGGACATGGGACCAAGAGACCCAGTACTTC. Its translation: CASSPRTWDQETQYF.

This clonotype has a handful of counts. The V and J genes are TRBV20-1 and TRBJ1-1; 8 nucleotides align to TRBD1. Germline CDR1 is DFQATT and CDR2 is SNEGSKA (reference sequence). The CDR3 spans 14 residues. The V segment lost 6 bases and the J segment 4 bases; nucleotides outside the gene matches: 10. The CDR3 here is CSAFSGGAGTEAFF. DNA for the CDR3: TGCAGTGCCTTCTCAGGGGGCGCAGGCACTGAAGCTTTCTTT.

The chain carries TRBV14 and TRBJ2-7, with a tentative D call TRBD1 (5 bases). The V gene's germline CDR1 is SGHDN and CDR2 FVKESK. The V and J ends lost 1 base and 4 bases respectively, with 8 bases between them. There are 13 residues in the CDR3. CDR3 coding DNA: TGTGCCAGCAGCCAAGTTAGGGGATACGAGCAGTACTTC. Encoded protein: CASSQVRGYEQYF.

In its sample, this clonotype was seen a few times. V gene TRBV7-2 combines with J gene TRBJ2-3, with D hard to call. V was shortened by 1 base and J by 3 bases, with 11 bases between the two germline ends. Germline lookup yields CDR1 SGHTA and CDR2 FQGNSA. This CDR3 has 15 amino acids. CDR3 in amino acids: CASSLERLITDTQYF. CDR3 sequence (DNA): TGTGCCAGCAGCTTAGAGCGCCTTATTACAGATACGCAGTATTTT.

This clonotype showed up many times. The CDR3 bases are TGTGCCAGCAGTTACCCCCAGGGAATCACTGGGGCCAACGTCCTGACTTTC. It is translated as CASSYPQGITGANVLTF. The chain joins TRBV6-2 or TRBV6-3 to TRBJ2-6, with D maybe TRBD1 (5 bases). This CDR3 comprises 17 residues. V shed 2 bases and J shed 2 bases, with 13 bases lying between them. Germline CDR1 reads MNHEY; CDR2 reads SVGEGT.

This clonotype occurred many times. The gene calls are TRBV5-6 and TRBJ2-6; either TRBD1 or TRBD2 may fit D (5 bases each). The CDR3 sequence is 14 residues long. V shed 0 bases and J shed 9 bases, with 10 bases lying between them. Germline CDR1 reads SGHDT; CDR2 reads YYEEEE. CDR3 DNA: TGTGCCAGCAGCTTGGGGGACCTCTTCAACGTCCTGACTTTC. Its translation is CASSLGDLFNVLTF.

This rearrangement joins TRBV29-1 to TRBJ2-7; 9 nucleotides line up with TRBD1. V shed 6 bases, J shed 4 bases, and the junction held 10 bases outside the gene matches. This CDR3 region has 14 residues. From germline, CDR1 is SQVTM and CDR2 ANQGSEA. CDR3 in amino acids: CSVRTRDREYEQYF. The CDR3 bases are TGCAGCGTGCGAACCCGGGACAGGGAATACGAGCAGTACTTC.

This clonotype was observed many times. The rearrangement joins TRBV11-3 to TRBJ2-1, with TRBD2 matching over 15 bases. The CDR3 sequence is 19 residues long. Trimming cost V 3 bases and J 8 bases; bases outside gene matches: 14. Looked up from germline, CDR1 is SGHNT and CDR2 is YENEEA. The CDR3 bases are TGTGCCAGCAGCTTGCATGAACCGGGACTAGCGGGAGGTACCGATGAGCAGTTCTTC. Amino acids: CASSLHEPGLAGGTDEQFF.

This clonotype occurred many times. The V and J genes are TRBV12-3 or TRBV12-4 and TRBJ1-1; D may be TRBD1 (5 bases). This CDR3 region has 13 residues. Trimming removed 7 bases at V and 1 base at J, with 10 bases between. CDR3 in amino acids: CASTLGTNTEAFF. As DNA, the CDR3 is TGTGCCAGCACCCTCGGGACGAACACTGAAGCTTTCTTT.

There are many counts of this clonotype. J is TRBJ2-1 and V is TRBV7-9; 7 bases fit TRBD2. The CDR3 is 15 amino acids. V was clipped by 0 bases and J by 12 bases; unmatched bases: 11. In germline, CDR1 is SEHNR, CDR2 FQNEAQ (reference sequence). CDR3 sequence (DNA): TGTGCCAGCAGCTTAGCGCCCTCACCGGGGGGTTGGCAGTTCTTC. Translation gives CASSLAPSPGGWQFF.

This clonotype was observed a handful of times. This chain links TRBV24-1 with TRBJ1-2; the match to TRBD1 covers 7 bases. Germline trimming cut 2 bases from V and 3 bases from J; bases unmatched to any gene: 2. Looked up from germline, CDR1 is KGHDR and CDR2 is SFDVKD. The CDR3 has 14 residues. The CDR3 spells CATSDWDRDYGYTF. The CDR3 DNA reads as TGTGCCACCAGTGATTGGGACAGAGACTATGGCTACACCTTC.

Many counts were recorded for this clonotype. This chain links TRBV6-1 with TRBJ2-5; 9 nucleotides align to TRBD2. This CDR3 comprises 16 residues. Germline V lookup: CDR1 MNHNS, CDR2 SASEGT. V was clipped by 0 bases and J by 1 base; unmatched bases: 3. The CDR3 loop is CASSEAGGGVQETQYF. CDR3 sequence (DNA): TGTGCCAGCAGTGAAGCGGGCGGGGGGGTCCAAGAGACCCAGTACTTC.

This clonotype turned up a few times. The chain is built from TRBV4-1 and TRBJ2-5; 10 bases line up with TRBD2. V was clipped by 1 base and J by 2 bases; unmatched bases: 4. The germline CDR1 and CDR2 sequences are MGHRA and YSYEKL. The length of the CDR3 is 16 residues. CDR3 bases: TGCGCCAGCAGCCAAGGGACTAGCGGAAAGCAAGAGACCCAGTACTTC. It encodes CASSQGTSGKQETQYF.

This clonotype was observed many times. The rearrangement joins TRBV7-2 to TRBJ2-5; no clear D. The CDR3 runs 13 residues. Germline-derived CDR1 and CDR2 are SGHTA and FQGNSA. V lost 4 bases to trimming and J lost 4 bases, with 10 bases between them. The DNA of the CDR3 is TGTGCCAGCAGCTACTCGTGGGGAGAGACCCAGTACTTC. This sequence encodes CASSYSWGETQYF.